This is a list of T cell receptor beta chains from one sample in a study of patients and donors after allogeneic stem cell transplantation. TCRdb ran MiXCR on the RT-PCR reads and lists one entry per CDR3 protein. The sample holds roughly 940,000 distinct CDR3 sequences, 18% seen once. The sample taken for sequencing was blood, either unsorted or a sorted T cell fraction (not recorded which). The source is a human donor who was either an allogeneic HSCT recipient or a stem cell or donor lymphocyte infusion donor (not recorded which). It is not recorded whose cells these are; they may come from a transplant donor. Both conserved end residues are part of each CDR3. The D gene is left open where the match is weak. Clone size is stated in some rows and not others, as once, few, many or a class when expanded.

>few|TRBV27|TRBJ2-2|NA
TGTGCCAGCAGTTTGTTTGGTGCCACCGGGGAGCTGTTTTTT
CASSLFGATGELFF
>few|TRBV29-1|TRBJ1-2|TRBD1
TGCAGCGTTGAAGAGGGGACAGGCGACTATGGCTACACCTTC
CSVEEGTGDYGYTF
>NA|TRBV24-1|TRBJ2-1|TRBD2
TGTGCCACCAGTGATTTTAGCGGGGCCCCTCCCAATGAGCAGTTCTTC
CATSDFSGAPPNEQFF
>NA|TRBV4-2|TRBJ2-3|TRBD2
TGTGCCAGCCACTTAAGGACTAGCGGGCTTAGCACAGATACGCAGTATTTT
CASHLRTSGLSTDTQYF
>many|TRBV12-3/TRBV12-4|TRBJ2-3|NA
TGTGCCAGTCTTAGCACAGATACGCAGTATTTT
CASLSTDTQYF
>NA|TRBV20-1|TRBJ2-7|NA
TGCAGTGCTCCCCCTGCGGGGTCACCCTACGAGCAGTACTTC
CSAPPAGSPYEQYF
>NA|TRBV6-1|TRBJ2-3|TRBD2
TGTGCCAGCATACCGACTAGCGGGAGGACAGATACGCAGTATTTT
CASIPTSGRTDTQYF
>NA|TRBV3-1|TRBJ2-1|NA
TGTGCCAGCAGCCAACCGCTTCCTAGTCTATCACAGAATGAGCAGTTCTTC
CASSQPLPSLSQNEQFF
>few|TRBV6-1|TRBJ1-5|NA
TGTGCCAGCCTTCCGGGTAACAATCAGCCCCAGCATTTT
CASLPGNNQPQHF
>few|TRBV6-5|TRBJ2-5|NA
TGTGCCAGCAGTTACTCGTTTGGCCGCACAGAGACCCAGTACTTC
CASSYSFGRTETQYF
>NA|TRBV18|TRBJ1-2|NA
TGTGCCAGCTCACCGACAGTGAATGGCTACACCTTC
CASSPTVNGYTF
>NA|TRBV6-5|TRBJ2-1|NA
TGTGCCAGCAGTTATTTAGGGGGGAGGCAGACCGCGGGGGAGCTGTTCTTC
CASSYLGGRQTAGELFF
>NA|TRBV11-1|TRBJ2-5|NA
TGTGCCAGCAGCTACCTTAAAGGAGGACCACACGGATCGGAGACCCAGTACTTC
CASSYLKGGPHGSETQYF
>NA|TRBV5-1|TRBJ1-2|TRBD1
TGCGCCAGCAGCAAGCAGGGGGCGCCTGGCTACACCTTC
CASSKQGAPGYTF
>many|TRBV12-3/TRBV12-4|TRBJ2-7|TRBD2
TGTGCCAGCAGTTTCCCCCAGGGGACTAGCGGGGAGGCCTACTACGAGCAGTACTTC
CASSFPQGTSGEAYYEQYF
>NA|TRBV24-1|TRBJ2-7|TRBD1
TGTGCCACCAGTGACCCCCTGACAGGGGCCGAGCAGTACTTC
CATSDPLTGAEQYF
>few|TRBV24-1|TRBJ2-3|NA
TGTGCCACCAGTGATTCTTGGAGCATGGGCACAGATACGCAGTATTTT
CATSDSWSMGTDTQYF
>few|TRBV24-1|TRBJ1-1|NA
TGTGCCACCAGTTCCAACCGGGACGGCTTTGAAGCTTTCTTT
CATSSNRDGFEAFF
>few|TRBV2|TRBJ1-6|NA
TGTGCCAGCAGTGAAGCTTCGCATCCCCCCTATAATTCACCCCTCCACTTT
CASSEASHPPYNSPLHF
>many|TRBV29-1|TRBJ2-2|TRBD1
TGCAGCGTTGTGGGCAGGGGGAAGGACACCGGGGAGCTGTTTTTT
CSVVGRGKDTGELFF
>NA|TRBV11-2|TRBJ2-1|TRBD1
TGTGCCAGCAGCTTAGCCACAGGGGGTGGGGGCAATGAGCAGTTCTTC
CASSLATGGGGNEQFF
>NA|TRBV10-3|TRBJ2-7|TRBD2
TGTGCCATCAGTGGGTGGGGGACTAGCGGGGACTTCTACGAGCAGTACTTC
CAISGWGTSGDFYEQYF
>many|TRBV12-3/TRBV12-4|TRBJ2-1|NA
TGTGCCAGCAGTTTATCGAATGGTGAGCAGTTCTTC
CASSLSNGEQFF
>few|TRBV30|TRBJ1-1|NA
TGTGCCTGGATTAGGGGACTCACTGAAGCTTTCTTT
CAWIRGLTEAFF
>few|TRBV9|TRBJ2-2|NA
TGTGCCAGCAGCGTAGGTAGAGGGTTTAGGTGGAACACCGGGGAGCTGTTTTTT
CASSVGRGFRWNTGELFF
>NA|TRBV20-1|TRBJ1-1|NA
TGCAGTGCTAGAGATCTGGAAGGGGTCCTTCACACTGAAGCTTTCTTT
CSARDLEGVLHTEAFF